These 11 T cell receptor beta chains originate from one sample sequenced in a study of cytomegalovirus exposure and HLA in healthy donors (TCRdb year 2017). The receptor library was made with the immunoSEQ multiplex PCR assay. For the multiplex PCR, a mixture combining 60 forward primers for TCR Vbeta segments and 13 reverse primers for TCR Jbeta segments was used. As stored in TCRdb, this immuneACCESS dataset retains in-frame rearrangements with V and J assigned. A fraction of the clones does not appear; measured against another copy, unresolved V genes explain less than half of the discrepancy, and the remainder lacks a known reason. Here the sample has about 100,000 clones; about 76% occur a single time. Together, the top ten hold 6.5% to 9% of the sample. Sequencing was performed on PBMCs. The origin of the receptors is a man aged 35 to 55 in good health and CMV-seropositive.

The chain recombines TRBV25-1 with TRBJ1-1, with a weak D call TRBD1 (5 bases). Germline CDR1 and CDR2: MGHDK and SYGVNS. The CDR3 consists of 17 residues. Between the trimmed V and J ends, which lost 4 bases and 0 bases, there was a span of 18 bases. DNA for the CDR3: TGTGCCAGCAGTGGGACCAGGGTATCCCCTATGAACACTGAAGCTTTCTTT. The encoded protein is CASSGTRVSPMNTEAFF.

V and J are TRBV5-1 and TRBJ1-1; a weak D match, TRBD1 (6 bases). V lost 1 base to trimming and J lost 6 bases, with 13 bases between them. Germline-derived CDR1 and CDR2 are SGHRS and YFSETQ. The CDR3 runs 14 residues. The CDR3 DNA reads as TGCGCCAGCAGCTTGACAGGGCGAGAGCCTGAAGCTTTCTTT. This encodes CASSLTGREPEAFF.

The V and J genes are TRBV7-9 and TRBJ2-1, with TRBD2 matching over 9 bases. Germline V gives CDR1 SEHNR, CDR2 FQNEAQ (reference sequence). Trimming at V came to 6 bases and at J to 4 bases, leaving 10 bases not matched to a gene. The CDR3 is 16 amino acids. The CDR3, as DNA: TGTGCCAGCAGACGCGGGCTAGCGGGAAATTACAATGAGCAGTTCTTC. Protein sequence: CASRRGLAGNYNEQFF.

The rearrangement joins TRBV5-6 to TRBJ2-7; D gene ambiguous. CDR3 length: 14 amino acids. The germline gives CDR1 SGHDT, CDR2 YYEEEE. Trimming removed 6 bases at V and 2 bases at J, with 15 bases between. CDR3 coding DNA: TGTGCCAGCACTTTGGGCGCAGGAACCTACGAGCAGTACTTC. This codes for CASTLGAGTYEQYF.

The V and J genes are TRBV2 and TRBJ1-1; weak D call: TRBD1 (6 bases). Trimming stripped 5 bases from V and 1 base from J, with 14 bases between. Germline V gene data show CDR1 as SNHLY and CDR2 as FYNNEI. CDR3 size: 15 residues. The CDR3 sequence: CASSNLGATNTEAFF. The CDR3 coding sequence is TGTGCCAGCAGTAACCTGGGGGCGACGAACACTGAAGCTTTCTTT.

J is TRBJ2-1 and V is TRBV6-1, with TRBD2 matching 8 bases. V was pared by 3 bases and J by 6 bases, with 10 bases of the junction left unmatched. Germline lookup yields CDR1 MNHNS and CDR2 SASEGT. There are 16 residues in the CDR3. The CDR3 loop reads CASSDDISGAGNEQFF. DNA for the CDR3: TGTGCCAGCAGTGATGATATTAGCGGGGCTGGCAATGAGCAGTTCTTC.

This clone was seen a handful of times. The rearrangement uses TRBV10-2 and TRBJ1-6, with TRBD1 identical over 7 bases. The ends lost 0 bases at V and 2 bases at J; junction bases unmatched: 1. The length of the CDR3 is 16 residues. Per the germline V gene, CDR1 is WSHSY and CDR2 is SAAADI. DNA for the CDR3: TGCGCCAGCAGTGAGTCCCAGGGGGCCTATAATTCACCCCTCCACTTT. This translates into CASSESQGAYNSPLHF.

The gene calls are TRBV10-3 and TRBJ1-2; D is unresolved. Trimming shortened V by 6 bases and J by 1 base, and 15 bases separated the two germline ends. The CDR3 sequence is 15 residues long. Germline values: CDR1 ENHRY, CDR2 SYGVKD. CDR3 bases: TGTGCCATCAGCCTAGAACCCAATCTTAACTATGGCTACACCTTC. This encodes CAISLEPNLNYGYTF.

This clone has only a few counts. The chain recombines TRBV9 with TRBJ2-3; 9 bases agree with TRBD2. The CDR3 has 18 residues. The V gene end was trimmed by 3 bases and the J gene end by 3 bases; junction bases not matched to a gene: 14. CDR1 and CDR2 (germline): SGDLS, YYNGEE. The CDR3 loop is CASSASPDAGGATDTQYF. The DNA of the CDR3 is TGTGCCAGCAGCGCCAGCCCTGATGCGGGGGGGGCGACAGATACGCAGTATTTT.

This clone was observed at least ten times. This sample includes further DNA sequences coding for the same CDR3. This sequence joins TRBV7-6 and TRBJ2-1; D is possibly TRBD1 (6 bases). CDR3 size: 13 residues. The V gene's germline CDR1 is SGHVS and CDR2 FNYEAQ. With 2 bases removed from V and 4 bases from J, the gap between germline ends came to 6 bases. The CDR3 coding sequence is TGTGCCAGCAGCTTAACAGGGTACAATGAGCAGTTCTTC. Translating gives CASSLTGYNEQFF.

This clone was recorded a few times. The chain uses TRBV7-9 and TRBJ2-1; 7 bases match TRBD1. Germline V gene sequence: CDR1 SEHNR, CDR2 FQNEAQ (reference sequence). After removal of 6 bases from V and 0 bases from J, the junction contained 5 bases not matched to a gene. The CDR3 runs to 15 residues. CDR3: CASSPGTDSYNEQFF. The CDR3 DNA follows: TGTGCCAGCAGTCCCGGGACAGACTCCTACAATGAGCAGTTCTTC.